This T cell receptor (beta chain) was found in a study of blood T cells in healthy people across ages. Study in general: About one barcoded beta molecule per two T cells was the capture yield of template switching.

CDR1 SGDLS and CDR2 YYNGEE come from the germline V gene. The CDR3 is 16 amino acids. The ends were cut back, 3 bases at V and 2 bases at J, with 18 bases in the middle. Alongside a J-beta primer mix, a sample-barcoded 5' primer served in a second PCR lasting about 7 to 12 cycles. TCRdb processed the 5' RACE reads anew with MiXCR; each CDR3 protein has one entry. The table lists about 970,000 distinct CDR3 sequences, 51% of them singletons. No fewer than 7 million PBMCs went into each sample. At least 6 micrograms of total RNA were extracted per sample. Specimen: blood. The source of this sequence is a woman in her sixties or seventies in good health. V is TRBV9 and J is TRBJ2-7; D not resolved. The CDR3 is CASSGGSLGSPYEQYF. CDR3 coding DNA: TGTGCCAGCAGCGGAGGCTCGTTAGGGTCCCCCTACGAGCAGTACTTC.